The 32 T cell receptor beta chains presented below share a single source sample, sequenced in a study of control samples from healthy donors and cancer patients. Clones were sequenced by immunoSEQ multiplex PCR, and TCRdb holds only the in-frame ones, with some missing. The sample lists over 25,000 clones; 70% to 90% were seen once. Sequencing was done on a sample of formalin-fixed, paraffin-embedded tissue. Receptor source: a female donor with melanoma.

The rearrangement uses TRBV18 and TRBJ1-4; D might be TRBD1 (6 bases). CDR1 and CDR2 from the germline V gene are KGHSH and LQKENI. V gave up 4 bases and J gave up 7 bases, with 19 bases separating them. The CDR3 loop spans 16 amino acids. The CDR3 spells CASSQKWGPRGEKLFF. CDR3 coding DNA: TGTGCCAGCTCACAGAAGTGGGGACCCAGGGGTGAAAAACTGTTTTTT.

The V and J genes are TRBV5-5 and TRBJ1-2, with TRBD1 as a possible D gene (5 bases). The CDR3 consists of 17 residues. The germline gives CDR1 SGHKS, CDR2 YYEKEE (reference sequence). V shed 4 bases and J shed 5 bases, with 24 bases lying between them. Written as DNA, the CDR3 is TGTGCCAGCAGCCCCTACGACGGGACCTTAATATGGTATGGCTACACCTTC. As protein: CASSPYDGTLIWYGYTF. Together with reference TRBV5-5 and TRBJ1-2, the CDR3 gives the full variable domain: DAGVTQSPTHLIKTRGQQVTLRCSPISGHKSVSWYQQVLGQGPQFIFQYYEKEERGRGNFPDRFSARQFPNYSSELNVNALLLGDSALYLCASSPYDGTLIWYGYTFGSGTRLTVV.

The chain links TRBV5-1 to TRBJ1-1; 9 bases line up with TRBD1. Unmatched junction bases numbered 22, after V lost 9 bases and J lost 4 bases. Germline CDR1 is SGHRS and CDR2 is YFSETQ. There are 18 residues in the CDR3. The DNA of the CDR3 is TGCGCCACCACCTTAACAGCGACAGGGGGTTACAAGGGCACTGAAGCTTTCTTT. Its protein product is CATTLTATGGYKGTEAFF.

This clone was counted once. This chain uses TRBV7-2 with TRBJ2-3, with 11 bases fitting TRBD2. Germline values: CDR1 SGHTA, CDR2 FQGNSA. V gave up 4 bases and J gave up 1 base; unmatched junction bases: 4. CDR3 size: 16 residues. CDR3 in DNA: TGTGCCAGCAGCTCCTCGGGACTAGCGGGCACAGATACGCAGTATTTT. Protein product: CASSSSGLAGTDTQYF.

V is TRBV27 and J is TRBJ1-5; D remains unclear. V gave up 6 bases and J gave up 2 bases, with 14 bases separating them. Germline V gene data show CDR1 as MNHEY and CDR2 as SMNVEV (reference sequence). The CDR3 extends over 15 amino acids. As DNA, the CDR3 is TGTGCCAGCAGCCCCTGGACGGAACGCAATCAGCCCCAGCATTTT. Translating it yields CASSPWTERNQPQHF.

The chain recombines TRBV7-3 with TRBJ1-1, with D hard to call. Germline lookup yields CDR1 SGHTA and CDR2 FQGTGA. V was pared by 4 bases and J by 3 bases, with 9 bases between. This CDR3 contains 13 residues. In DNA form, the CDR3 reads TGTGCCAGCAGCTCGGGCTTCCACACTGAAGCTTTCTTT. Translated: CASSSGFHTEAFF.

This chain connects TRBV18 to TRBJ2-5, with TRBD2 matching 7 bases. The germline V gene has CDR1 KGHSH and CDR2 LQKENI. This CDR3 is built from 14 residues. Germline trimming cut 3 bases from V and 2 bases from J; bases unmatched to any gene: 3. The CDR3: CASSPSGLQETQYF. The CDR3 nucleotides read TGTGCCAGCTCACCTTCGGGACTACAAGAGACCCAGTACTTC. The whole variable domain, remainder taken from reference TRBV18 and TRBJ2-5, is NAGVMQNPRHLVRRRGQEARLRCSPMKGHSHVYWYRQLPEEGLKFMVYLQKENIIDESGMPKERFSAEFPKEGPSILRIQQVVRGDSAAYFCASSPSGLQETQYFGPGTRLLVL.

This chain connects TRBV2 to TRBJ1-2, with 8 nucleotides matching TRBD1. The V and J ends lost 5 bases and 5 bases, in that order; junction bases with no gene match: 10. CDR1 is SNHLY and CDR2 is FYNNEI in the germline V gene. There are 15 residues in the CDR3. For the CDR3, the DNA is TGTGCCAGCAGTACCGGACAGGGTGGCGGTTATGGCTACACCTTC. Protein sequence: CASSTGQGGGYGYTF.

Comment on this clone: One junction end does not reproduce the germline sequence, and a read error may be involved. This CDR3 reads CAGSSDYSETQYF. Here the CDR3 DNA reads TGTGCCGGCAGTTCGGACTATTCAGAGACCCAGTACTTC. V and J are TRBV28 and TRBJ2-5; D is perhaps TRBD2 (6 bases). The germline CDR1 and CDR2 sequences are MDHEN and SYDVKM. This CDR3 region has 13 residues.

The rearrangement uses TRBV5-5 and TRBJ2-7; 10 bases line up with TRBD2. The germline gives CDR1 SGHKS, CDR2 YYEKEE (reference sequence). Trimming at V came to 2 bases and at J to 5 bases, leaving 4 bases not matched to a gene. This CDR3 is built from 14 residues. The CDR3 region has the DNA TGTGCCAGCAGCTTAGCGGGAGGGTATGACGAGCAGTACTTC. It encodes CASSLAGGYDEQYF.

The chain combines TRBV5-5 with TRBJ2-7, with 15 bases fitting TRBD2. V lost 4 bases, J lost 3 bases, and 11 bases stayed unmatched. The germline V gene has CDR1 SGHKS and CDR2 YYEKEE (reference sequence). The CDR3 length is 18 residues. CDR3 sequence (DNA): TGTGCCAGCAGCCCTCTCGGACTAGCGGGAGGGCCCCGCTACGAGCAGTACTTC. Translated, it gives CASSPLGLAGGPRYEQYF.

The chain carries TRBV15 and TRBJ1-5; maybe TRBD1 (6 bases). V was trimmed by 8 bases and J by 1 base, leaving 9 bases between them. This CDR3 has 13 residues. The germline CDR1 and CDR2 sequences are LNHNV and YYDKDF (reference sequence). The CDR3 DNA sequence: TGTGCCACCGCACAGGGCAGCAATCAGCCCCAGCATTTT. Protein sequence: CATAQGSNQPQHF.

This chain joins TRBV2 and TRBJ1-5, with D possibly TRBD1 on 5 matching bases. The CDR3 is made up of 14 amino acids. Deletions cut 3 bases from V and 6 bases from J, with 12 bases between. The germline CDR1 and CDR2 sequences are SNHLY and FYNNEI. CDR3 in DNA: TGTGCCAGCAGTGACCGGGGGGTTGGTCAGCCCCAGCATTTT. Translated: CASSDRGVGQPQHF.

The chain joins TRBV19 to TRBJ2-2; D may be TRBD2 (5 bases). Germline assignment: CDR1 LNHDA and CDR2 SQIVND (reference sequence). V lost 10 bases, J lost 0 bases, and 12 bases lay in between. This CDR3 contains 14 residues. This chain's CDR3 is CATQGLPNTGELFF. The CDR3 nucleotides are TGTGCCACCCAAGGACTCCCGAACACCGGGGAGCTGTTTTTT.

This chain joins TRBV5-6 and TRBJ2-6; the D is unclear. CDR1 and CDR2 from the germline V gene are SGHDT and YYEEEE. The CDR3 extends over 16 amino acids. V was clipped by 2 bases and J by 0 bases, with 9 bases between them. This CDR3 reads CASSFWSGSGANVLTF. In DNA, the CDR3 is TGTGCCAGCAGCTTCTGGTCGGGCTCTGGGGCCAACGTCCTGACTTTC.

The chain combines TRBV4-1 with TRBJ2-7; TRBD2 aligns across 8 bases. Germline V lookup: CDR1 MGHRA, CDR2 YSYEKL. The V and J ends lost 2 bases and 3 bases, in that order; junction bases with no gene match: 12. The CDR3 length is 17 residues. This CDR3 reads CASSQLPGGLGDYEQYF. The CDR3, as DNA: TGCGCCAGCAGCCAACTTCCGGGAGGGTTGGGAGACTACGAGCAGTACTTC.

V gene TRBV4-1 combines with J gene TRBJ2-7; D is ambiguous. V shed 2 bases and J shed 3 bases, with 11 bases lying between them. CDR1 MGHRA and CDR2 YSYEKL come from the germline V gene. The CDR3 runs to 14 residues. The CDR3 reads CASSQSLDNYEQYF. The CDR3, as DNA: TGCGCCAGCAGCCAAAGTTTGGATAACTACGAGCAGTACTTC.

This clone appeared once. V gene TRBV7-8 combines with J gene TRBJ2-1, with D perhaps assigned TRBD1 or TRBD2 (6 bases each). Germline lookup yields CDR1 SGHVS and CDR2 FQNEAQ. This CDR3 comprises 18 residues. Trimming took 5 bases from V and 1 from J, leaving 21 bases between them. The CDR3 region is CASSPDGGRFTSYNEQFF. For the CDR3, the DNA is TGTGCCAGCAGCCCCGATGGGGGGCGATTTACATCCTACAATGAGCAGTTCTTC.

The chain links TRBV3-1 (or the pseudogene TRBV3-2) to TRBJ1-2, with D maybe TRBD1 (5 bases). Trimming pared 3 bases from V and 13 bases from J, leaving 15 bases between. The CDR3 has 12 amino acids. CDR1 LGHDT and CDR2 YNNKEL come from the germline V gene (reference sequence). The CDR3 here is CASSHSPGDRTF. CDR3 sequence (DNA): TGTGCCAGCAGCCATTCTCCGGGGGACCGCACCTTC.

The CDR3 reads CASSLALGTDTGELFF. Here the CDR3 DNA reads TGTGCCAGCAGCTTAGCGCTGGGGACAGACACCGGGGAGCTGTTTTTT. The chain is built from TRBV7-9 and TRBJ2-2; 7 nucleotides agree with TRBD1. The trim removed 0 bases at V and 3 bases at J, leaving 4 bases unmatched. The CDR3 consists of 16 residues. Germline V gives CDR1 SEHNR, CDR2 FQNEAQ (reference sequence).

The chain carries TRBV2 and TRBJ1-1; D call uncertain. The germline CDR1 and CDR2 sequences are SNHLY and FYNNEI. Trimming shortened V by 5 bases and J by 1 base, and 17 bases separated the two germline ends. This CDR3 is built from 16 residues. The CDR3, as DNA: TGTGCCAGCAGTCAACGGACCAGGATTGAGAACACTGAAGCTTTCTTT. Its protein product is CASSQRTRIENTEAFF.

This clone was counted a single time. The rearrangement links TRBV7-2 to TRBJ2-2; 7 nucleotides agree with TRBD2. With 4 bases clipped from V and 6 bases from J, the junction kept 14 bases outside the gene matches. CDR1 SGHTA and CDR2 FQGNSA come from the germline V gene. The CDR3 runs 17 residues. The CDR3 protein is CASSSMAGGSIPGELFF. Here the CDR3 DNA reads TGTGCCAGCAGCTCCATGGCCGGCGGGAGTATCCCCGGGGAGCTGTTTTTT. Using reference TRBV7-2 and TRBJ2-2 for the parts outside the CDR3, the full variable domain is GAGVSQSPSNKVTEKGKDVELRCDPISGHTALYWYRQSLGQGLEFLIYFQGNSAPDKSGLPSDRFSAERTGGSVSTLTIQRTQQEDSAVYLCASSSMAGGSIPGELFFGEGSRLTVL.

This sequence joins TRBV6-1 and TRBJ1-1; weak D call: TRBD1 (5 bases). From germline, CDR1 is MNHNS and CDR2 SASEGT. The V end lost 2 bases, the J end lost 0 bases, and 10 bases lay between the germline ends. The CDR3 sequence is 15 residues long. CDR3 region: CASSEQGTMNTEAFF. CDR3 DNA: TGTGCCAGCAGTGAACAGGGAACTATGAACACTGAAGCTTTCTTT.

The rearrangement uses TRBV7-6 and TRBJ1-1, with 7 positions matching TRBD1. Unmatched junction bases numbered 4, after V lost 1 base and J lost 8 bases. This CDR3 spans 13 amino acids. CDR1 SGHVS and CDR2 FNYEAQ come from the germline V gene. The CDR3 DNA follows: TGTGCCAGCAGCTTAGAGTACAGGGGAGAAGCTTTCTTT. Translated, it gives CASSLEYRGEAFF. The variable domain in full, with the rest retrieved from reference TRBV7-6 and TRBJ1-1, is GAGVSQSPRYKVTKRGQDVALRCDPISGHVSLYWYRQALGQGPEFLTYFNYEAQQDKSGLPNDRFSAERPEGSISTLTIQRTEQRDSAMYRCASSLEYRGEAFFGQGTRLTVV.

The chain has TRBV3-1 (or the pseudogene TRBV3-2) and TRBJ2-1; 13 bases align to TRBD2. There are 16 residues in the CDR3. Germline V lookup: CDR1 LGHDT, CDR2 YNNKEL (reference sequence). Trimming removed 4 bases from V and 6 bases from J; junction bases left unmatched: 6. The CDR3 here is CASSPWTSGRSNEQFF. The CDR3 DNA is TGTGCCAGCAGCCCATGGACTAGCGGGAGATCCAATGAGCAGTTCTTC.

V is TRBV7-2 and J is TRBJ2-1; 10 nucleotides match TRBD1. The CDR3 extends over 15 amino acids. Looked up from germline, CDR1 is SGHTA and CDR2 is FQGNSA. The V and J ends lost 4 bases and 9 bases, in that order; junction bases with no gene match: 9. As DNA, the CDR3 is TGTGCCAGCAGCTCAAACGCGGGACAGGGGCGTGAGCAGTTCTTC. It translates to CASSSNAGQGREQFF.

This clone was seen once. The V gene is TRBV5-5, the J gene TRBJ2-7; no definite D call. There are 13 residues in the CDR3. In germline, CDR1 is SGHKS, CDR2 YYEKEE (reference sequence). The ends were cut back, 1 base at V and 1 base at J, with 6 bases in the middle. The CDR3 reads CASSLLPSYEQYF. The CDR3 DNA sequence: TGTGCCAGCAGCTTGCTTCCTTCCTACGAGCAGTACTTC.

The chain links TRBV10-1 to TRBJ2-1; D is undetermined. The CDR3 runs 13 residues. Germline lookup yields CDR1 WNHNN and CDR2 SYGVQD (reference sequence). Trimming removed 5 bases at V and 5 bases at J, with 10 bases between. The CDR3 coding sequence is TGCGCCAGCAGTCTGGGTATCAACAATGAGCAGTTCTTC. Translated, it gives CASSLGINNEQFF.

This clone is termed medium-sized. The chain employs TRBV27 and TRBJ1-5; D not certain. Germline V gene lookup returns CDR1 MNHEY and CDR2 SMNVEV (reference sequence). The CDR3 runs to 14 residues. The germline V and J ends were trimmed by 5 bases and 1 base, with 9 bases remaining between them. This chain's CDR3 is CASSPRGSNQPQHF. Written as DNA, the CDR3 is TGTGCCAGCAGTCCCCGTGGAAGCAATCAGCCCCAGCATTTT.

This chain links TRBV24-1 with TRBJ2-1, with 7 bases fitting TRBD2. The trim removed 5 bases at V and 0 bases at J, leaving 6 bases unmatched. The CDR3 sequence is 16 residues long. Germline CDR1 and CDR2: KGHDR and SFDVKD. CDR3 DNA sequence: TGTGCCACCAGTGGTCACAGGACTAGCTCCTACAATGAGCAGTTCTTC. Translated: CATSGHRTSSYNEQFF.

This clone has a single count. The CDR3 sequence is CASSYRPQGSEKLFF. The CDR3 DNA reads as TGCGCCAGCAGTTATAGGCCACAGGGGAGTGAAAAACTGTTTTTT. The chain couples TRBV10-2 to TRBJ1-4; 7 bases are a match to TRBD1. Germline V gene lookup returns CDR1 WSHSY and CDR2 SAAADI. V was clipped by 5 bases and J by 7 bases; unmatched bases: 10. CDR3 size: 15 residues.

The gene calls are TRBV19 and TRBJ2-1; D remains unclear. Looked up from germline, CDR1 is LNHDA and CDR2 is SQIVND (reference sequence). V was shortened by 3 bases and J by 3 bases, with 3 bases between the two germline ends. CDR3 length: 12 amino acids. CDR3 region: CASSMLYNEQFF. CDR3 coding DNA: TGTGCCAGTAGTATGCTCTACAATGAGCAGTTCTTC. Combining the CDR3 with reference TRBV19 and TRBJ2-1 gives the whole variable domain DGGITQSPKYLFRKEGQNVTLSCEQNLNHDAMYWYRQDPGQGLRLIYYSQIVNDFQKGDIAEGYSVSREKKESFPLTVTSAQKNPTAFYLCASSMLYNEQFFGPGTRLTVL.